Shown below are 19 T cell receptor beta chains from a single sample sequenced in a study of cytomegalovirus exposure and HLA in healthy donors (dated by TCRdb to about 2017). Library prep was done by the immunoSEQ multiplex PCR assay. The multiplex PCR relied on a mix of 60 forward primers for TCR Vbeta segments and 13 reverse primers for TCR Jbeta segments. TCRdb limited this immuneACCESS table to in-frame rearrangements with V and J called. A share of clones is missing; checked studies link under half to unresolved V genes, and the rest is unexplained. The sample yields approximately 130,000 clones; approximately 75% were counted once. The top ten hold almost 6% of the sample. The sample comprised PBMCs. These receptors were taken from a woman in her 40s in good health and CMV-seropositive.

The genes are TRBV5-4 and TRBJ1-2, with 9 bases aligning to TRBD1. The CDR3 spans 15 residues. The germline gives CDR1 SGHNT, CDR2 YYREEE (reference sequence). J was trimmed by 6 bases and V by 4 bases; bases with no gene match: 10. CDR3 nucleotides: TGTGCCAGCAGCCCAGGACAGGGGACGATGGATGGCTACACCTTC. Translating it yields CASSPGQGTMDGYTF. The complete variable domain, with remaining parts taken from reference TRBV5-4 and TRBJ1-2, reads ETGVTQSPTHLIKTRGQQVTLRCSSQSGHNTVSWYQQALGQGPQFIFQYYREEENGRGNFPPRFSGLQFPNYSSELNVNALELDDSALYLCASSPGQGTMDGYTFGSGTRLTVV.

The chain couples TRBV18 to TRBJ1-2, with D unclear. The CDR3 length is 16 residues. Trimming shortened V by 2 bases and J by 0 bases, and 13 bases separated the two germline ends. Germline CDR1 and CDR2: KGHSH and LQKENI. This CDR3 reads CASSPTEPKTNYGYTF. For the CDR3, the DNA is TGTGCCAGCTCACCAACCGAACCTAAGACTAACTATGGCTACACCTTC. The full variable domain, in which reference TRBV18 and TRBJ1-2 provide the parts outside the CDR3, is NAGVMQNPRHLVRRRGQEARLRCSPMKGHSHVYWYRQLPEEGLKFMVYLQKENIIDESGMPKERFSAEFPKEGPSILRIQQVVRGDSAAYFCASSPTEPKTNYGYTFGSGTRLTVV.

This chain joins TRBV7-9 and TRBJ1-5; 12 bases agree with TRBD1. V was clipped by 1 base and J by 9 bases; unmatched bases: 4. The CDR3 spans 15 residues. The germline V gene encodes CDR1 SEHNR and CDR2 FQNEAQ (reference sequence). CDR3 DNA sequence: TGTGCCAGCAGCTTAGAGGGGACAGGGGGCTGGCCCCAGCATTTT. Protein: CASSLEGTGGWPQHF.

The chain couples TRBV5-1 to TRBJ2-1; 7 bases match TRBD2. V lost 4 bases to trimming and J lost 6 bases; unmatched junction nucleotides: 7. Germline V gene lookup returns CDR1 SGHRS and CDR2 YFSETQ. The CDR3 totals 14 residues. The CDR3 protein is CASSPPGGGNEQFF. CDR3 bases: TGCGCCAGCAGCCCACCGGGGGGAGGCAATGAGCAGTTCTTC.

The chain couples TRBV11-2 to TRBJ1-2; 8 bases line up with TRBD1. CDR3 size: 16 residues. CDR1 SGHAT and CDR2 FQNNGV come from the germline V gene. The ends lost 1 base at V and 3 bases at J; junction bases unmatched: 7. DNA for the CDR3: TGTGCCAGCAGCTTAGGGCCATCGACAGGGGACTATGGCTACACCTTC. This codes for CASSLGPSTGDYGYTF.

This chain joins TRBV18 and TRBJ1-5; no reliable D call. The CDR3 totals 13 residues. V lost 3 bases to trimming and J lost 5 bases, with 8 bases between them. From germline, CDR1 is KGHSH and CDR2 LQKENI. In nucleotides, the CDR3 is TGTGCCAGCTCACCCTACAGTGATCAGCCCCAGCATTTT. This translates into CASSPYSDQPQHF.

This chain joins TRBV5-6 and TRBJ2-1; the D gene is possibly TRBD2 (6 bases). CDR1 and CDR2 from the germline V gene are SGHDT and YYEEEE. Trimming left V 4 bases short and J 7 bases short, with 9 bases between. The CDR3 covers 12 residues. This CDR3 is CASSPGRNEQFF. Written as DNA, the CDR3 is TGTGCCAGCAGCCCCGGGAGAAATGAGCAGTTCTTC.

The CDR3 is CASSGTGSLSSHYGYTF. DNA of the CDR3: TGTGCCAGCAGTGGGACAGGGAGCTTATCTTCGCACTATGGCTACACCTTC. The chain recombines TRBV27 with TRBJ1-2; 9 bases map to TRBD1. Per the germline V gene, CDR1 is MNHEY and CDR2 is SMNVEV (reference sequence). V lost 5 bases to trimming and J lost 3 bases; unmatched junction nucleotides: 13. This CDR3 is built from 17 residues.

This sequence joins TRBV5-6 and TRBJ2-2; a possible D gene is TRBD2 (6 bases). V lost 4 bases and J 4 bases, leaving 11 bases between the germline ends. Per the germline V gene, CDR1 is SGHDT and CDR2 is YYEEEE. The CDR3 has 14 residues. The CDR3 here is CASSTGLFTGELFF. CDR3 DNA: TGTGCCAGCAGCACGGGACTGTTCACCGGGGAGCTGTTTTTT.

The chain couples TRBV6-1 to TRBJ1-4; no definite D call. V lost 0 bases to trimming and J lost 8 bases, with 4 bases between them. The CDR3 is 12 amino acids. Germline-derived CDR1 and CDR2 are MNHNS and SASEGT. The CDR3: CASSEASEKLFF. CDR3 bases: TGTGCCAGCAGTGAAGCTAGCGAAAAACTGTTTTTT.

V gene TRBV7-9 combines with J gene TRBJ1-2; TRBD1 matches 8 bases. Trimming cost V 3 bases and J 3 bases; bases outside gene matches: 6. CDR3 length equals 15 residues. Germline CDR1 and CDR2: SEHNR and FQNEAQ (reference sequence). In nucleotides, the CDR3 is TGTGCCAGCAGCTTGGACAGGGAGTGGTACTATGGCTACACCTTC. It encodes CASSLDREWYYGYTF. The whole variable domain, filled in from reference TRBV7-9 and TRBJ1-2, reads DTGVSQNPRHKITKRGQNVTFRCDPISEHNRLYWYRQTLGQGPEFLTYFQNEAQLEKSRLLSDRFSAERPKGSFSTLEIQRTEQGDSAMYLCASSLDREWYYGYTFGSGTRLTVV.

This chain links TRBV27 with TRBJ1-1; the D is unclear. The V end was cut by 6 bases, the J end by 6 bases, with 14 bases between. Germline CDR1 is MNHEY and CDR2 is SMNVEV (reference sequence). This CDR3 has 13 amino acids. The CDR3 DNA reads TGTGCCAGCAGCTCCGATGGGCGGGCTGAAGCTTTCTTT. It encodes CASSSDGRAEAFF.

This clone appeared a few times. This sequence joins TRBV15 and TRBJ1-4; D is possibly TRBD1 (5 bases). Germline loops: CDR1 LNHNV, CDR2 YYDKDF (reference sequence). The length of the CDR3 is 14 residues. V lost 5 bases, J lost 4 bases, and 11 bases lay in between. CDR3 loop: CATSPNRHNEKLFF. CDR3 bases: TGTGCCACCAGCCCCAACAGGCATAATGAAAAACTGTTTTTT.

V usage is TRBV19 and J usage is TRBJ1-4; D is uncertain. V was pared by 1 base and J by 7 bases, with 13 bases between. CDR3 size: 15 residues. The germline gives CDR1 LNHDA, CDR2 SQIVND (reference sequence). This chain's CDR3 is CASSIGSSLAEKLFF. For the CDR3, the DNA is TGTGCCAGTAGTATAGGTTCTTCTCTGGCTGAAAAACTGTTTTTT.

The chain has TRBV15 and TRBJ2-7, with D tentatively TRBD1 (6 bases). The germline gives CDR1 LNHNV, CDR2 YYDKDF (reference sequence). V lost 2 bases and J lost 7, with 9 bases in between. This CDR3 region has 12 residues. CDR3: CATSRTTGEQYF. CDR3 sequence (DNA): TGTGCCACCAGCAGAACGACAGGTGAGCAGTACTTC.

This clone was seen only a few times. The rearrangement links TRBV6-1 to TRBJ1-5; TRBD1 matches 9 bases. Germline V lookup: CDR1 MNHNS, CDR2 SASEGT. V lost 7 bases to trimming and J lost 5 bases; unmatched junction nucleotides: 9. This CDR3 has 15 residues. CDR3 residues: CASKIVRDRDQPQHF. CDR3 nucleotide sequence: TGTGCCAGCAAAATCGTCCGGGACAGGGATCAGCCCCAGCATTTT.

In its sample, this clone was seen a few times. The V and J genes are TRBV5-6 and TRBJ1-1; 7 nucleotides match TRBD1. Germline V CDR1 and CDR2: SGHDT, YYEEEE. The CDR3 is made up of 14 amino acids. Unmatched junction bases numbered 3, after V lost 0 bases and J lost 4 bases. The CDR3 sequence is CASSLGTGRTEAFF. The CDR3 bases are TGTGCCAGCAGCTTGGGGACAGGACGCACTGAAGCTTTCTTT.

V and J are TRBV7-9 and TRBJ2-1, with 7 bases identical to TRBD2. Germline V CDR1 and CDR2: SEHNR, FQNEAQ (reference sequence). The CDR3 sequence is 15 residues long. The J segment lost 0 bases and the V segment lost 7 bases, leaving 6 bases of the junction unmatched. CDR3 DNA sequence: TGTGCCAGCACGAGAGCGGGAAACTCCTACAATGAGCAGTTCTTC. Amino acid sequence: CASTRAGNSYNEQFF.

The chain carries TRBV19 and TRBJ1-2; D unclear. V lost 3 bases and J 8 bases, leaving 19 bases between the germline ends. The CDR3 covers 15 residues. Germline CDR1 reads LNHDA; CDR2 reads SQIVND (reference sequence). DNA for the CDR3: TGTGCCAGTAGTATTCCTGGGCGCACTCCTCGGGGCTACACCTTC. This sequence encodes CASSIPGRTPRGYTF.